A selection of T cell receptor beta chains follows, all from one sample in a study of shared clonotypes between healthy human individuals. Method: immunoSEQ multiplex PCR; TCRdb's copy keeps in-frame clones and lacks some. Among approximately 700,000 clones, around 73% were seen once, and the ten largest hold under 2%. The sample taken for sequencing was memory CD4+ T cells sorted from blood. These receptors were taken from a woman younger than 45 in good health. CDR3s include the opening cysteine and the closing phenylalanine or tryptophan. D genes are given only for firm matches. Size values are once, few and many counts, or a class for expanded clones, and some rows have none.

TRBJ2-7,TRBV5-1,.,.,CASSLDGRANEQYF,TGCGCCAGCAGCTTGGACGGGAGAGCCAACGAGCAGTACTTC
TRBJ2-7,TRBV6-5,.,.,CATYGRRNSYEQYF,TGTGCCACATACGGACGGAGGAACTCCTACGAGCAGTACTTC
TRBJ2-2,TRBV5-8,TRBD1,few,CASTRDRANTGELFF,TGTGCCAGCACCAGGGACAGGGCGAACACCGGGGAGCTGTTTTTT
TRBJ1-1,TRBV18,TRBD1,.,CASSRDRDTEAFF,TGTGCCAGCTCCCGAGACAGGGACACTGAAGCTTTCTTT
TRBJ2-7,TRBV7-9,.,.,CASSLPLQGYEQYF,TGTGCCAGCAGCTTACCCCTCCAGGGCTACGAGCAGTACTTC
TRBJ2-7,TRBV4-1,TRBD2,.,CASSQTSGRAYEQYF,TGCGCCAGCAGCCAGACTAGCGGGAGGGCCTACGAGCAGTACTTC
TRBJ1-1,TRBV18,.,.,CASSPNWGEAFF,TGTGCCAGCTCCCCGAACTGGGGTGAAGCTTTCTTT
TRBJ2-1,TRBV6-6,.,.,CASSYSSGVEQFF,TGTGCCAGCAGTTACTCCAGCGGAGTTGAGCAGTTCTTC
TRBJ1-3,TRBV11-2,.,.,CASSLSGTASSGNTIYF,TGTGCCAGCAGCTTAAGCGGGACCGCTTCGTCGGGAAACACCATATATTTT
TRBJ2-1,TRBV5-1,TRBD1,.,CASSLGQGVTMRQFF,TGCGCCAGCAGCTTGGGTCAGGGGGTTACAATGAGGCAGTTCTTC
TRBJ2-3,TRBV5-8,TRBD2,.,CASSLAFIAGGHTQYF,TGTGCCAGCAGCTTGGCCTTTATAGCGGGAGGTCATACGCAGTATTTT
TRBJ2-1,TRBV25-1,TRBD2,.,CASRGTSRYNEQFF,TGTGCCAGCAGAGGGACTAGCCGGTACAATGAGCAGTTCTTC
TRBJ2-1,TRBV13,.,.,CASSPPTDPSWFNEQFF,TGTGCCAGCAGCCCCCCTACTGACCCCTCCTGGTTCAATGAGCAGTTCTTC
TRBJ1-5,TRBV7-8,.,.,CASSPPQGDQPQHF,TGTGCCAGCAGCCCCCCACAGGGTGATCAGCCCCAGCATTTT
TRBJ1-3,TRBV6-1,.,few,CASSEVGQRNTIYF,TGTGCCAGCAGTGAAGTGGGGCAGAGAAACACCATATATTTT
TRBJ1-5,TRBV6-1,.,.,CASSEVQHSNQPQHF,TGTGCCAGCAGTGAAGTTCAACATAGCAATCAGCCCCAGCATTTT